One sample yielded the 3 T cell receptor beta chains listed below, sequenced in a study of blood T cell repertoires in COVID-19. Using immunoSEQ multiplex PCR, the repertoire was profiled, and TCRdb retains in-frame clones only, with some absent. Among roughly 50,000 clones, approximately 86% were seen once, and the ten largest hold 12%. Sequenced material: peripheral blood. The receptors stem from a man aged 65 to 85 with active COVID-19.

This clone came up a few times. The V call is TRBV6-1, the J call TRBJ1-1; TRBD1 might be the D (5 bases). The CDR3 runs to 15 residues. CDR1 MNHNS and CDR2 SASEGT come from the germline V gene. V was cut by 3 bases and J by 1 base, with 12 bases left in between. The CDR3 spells CASSDSGVSNTEAFF. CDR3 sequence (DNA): TGTGCCAGCAGTGATTCGGGGGTTTCGAACACTGAAGCTTTCTTT.

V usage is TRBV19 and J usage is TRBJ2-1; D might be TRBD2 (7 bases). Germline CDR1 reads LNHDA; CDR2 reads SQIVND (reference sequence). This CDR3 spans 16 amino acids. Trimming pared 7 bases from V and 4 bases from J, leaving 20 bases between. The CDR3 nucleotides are TGTGCCAGTAATGACCTCGGGGGGCTTGAATACAATGAGCAGTTCTTC. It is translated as CASNDLGGLEYNEQFF.

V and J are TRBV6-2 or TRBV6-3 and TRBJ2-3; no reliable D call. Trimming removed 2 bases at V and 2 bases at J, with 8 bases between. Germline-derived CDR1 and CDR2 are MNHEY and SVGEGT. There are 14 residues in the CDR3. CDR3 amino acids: CASSYVQITDTQYF. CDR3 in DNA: TGTGCCAGCAGTTACGTTCAGATCACAGATACGCAGTATTTT.